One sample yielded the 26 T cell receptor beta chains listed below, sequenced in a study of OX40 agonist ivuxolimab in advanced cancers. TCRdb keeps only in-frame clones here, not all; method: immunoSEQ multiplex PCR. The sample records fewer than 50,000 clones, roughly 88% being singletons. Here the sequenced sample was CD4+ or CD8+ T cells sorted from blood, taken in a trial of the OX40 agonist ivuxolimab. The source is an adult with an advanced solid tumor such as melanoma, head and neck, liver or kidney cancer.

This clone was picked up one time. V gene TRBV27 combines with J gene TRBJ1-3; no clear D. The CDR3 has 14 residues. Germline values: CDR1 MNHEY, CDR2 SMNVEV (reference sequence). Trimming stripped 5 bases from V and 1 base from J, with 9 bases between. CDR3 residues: CASSASGSGNTIYF. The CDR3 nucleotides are TGTGCCAGCAGTGCCTCGGGATCTGGAAACACCATATATTTT.

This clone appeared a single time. The CDR3 sequence is CASSQDLRLGVGVGNEQFF. Here the CDR3 DNA reads TGCGCCAGCAGCCAGGACCTCCGATTGGGGGTAGGTGTTGGGAATGAGCAGTTCTTC. The V call is TRBV4-3, the J call TRBJ2-1; tentatively, D is TRBD1 or TRBD2 (5 bases each). Trimming removed 3 bases from V and 7 bases from J, with 28 bases in between. The CDR3 is made up of 19 amino acids. Germline V gene data show CDR1 as LGHNA and CDR2 as YSLEER.

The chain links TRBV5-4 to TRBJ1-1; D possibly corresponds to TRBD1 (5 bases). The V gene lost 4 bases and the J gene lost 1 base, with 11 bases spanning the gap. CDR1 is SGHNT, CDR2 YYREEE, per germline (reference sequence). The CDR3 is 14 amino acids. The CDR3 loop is CASSGWGWNTEAFF. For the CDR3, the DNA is TGTGCCAGCAGCGGGTGGGGCTGGAACACTGAAGCTTTCTTT.

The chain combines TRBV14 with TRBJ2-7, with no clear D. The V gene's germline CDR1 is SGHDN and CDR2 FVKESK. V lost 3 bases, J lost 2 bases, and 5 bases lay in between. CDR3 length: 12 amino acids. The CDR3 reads CASSHSPYEQYF. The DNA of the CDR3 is TGTGCCAGCAGCCATTCACCCTACGAGCAGTACTTC.

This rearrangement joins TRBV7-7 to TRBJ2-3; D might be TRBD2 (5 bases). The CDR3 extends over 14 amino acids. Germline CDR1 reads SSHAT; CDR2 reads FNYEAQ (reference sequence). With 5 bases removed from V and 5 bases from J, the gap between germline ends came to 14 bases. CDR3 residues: CASSQLGSGDTQYF. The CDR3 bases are TGTGCCAGCAGCCAGTTAGGGAGTGGAGATACGCAGTATTTT.

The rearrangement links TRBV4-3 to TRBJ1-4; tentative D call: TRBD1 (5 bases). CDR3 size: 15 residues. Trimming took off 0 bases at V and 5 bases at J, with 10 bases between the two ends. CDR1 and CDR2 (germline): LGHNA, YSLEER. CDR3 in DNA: TGCGCCAGCAGCCAAGATGGGGCAGGGAATGAAAAACTGTTTTTT. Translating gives CASSQDGAGNEKLFF.

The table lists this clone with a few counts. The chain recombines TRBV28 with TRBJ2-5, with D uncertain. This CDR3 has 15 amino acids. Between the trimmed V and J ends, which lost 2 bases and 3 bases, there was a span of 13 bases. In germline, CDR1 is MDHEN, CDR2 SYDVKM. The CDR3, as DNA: TGTGCCAGCAGTTTAAGTTTCCGGGCAGAAGAGACCCAGTACTTC. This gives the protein CASSLSFRAEETQYF. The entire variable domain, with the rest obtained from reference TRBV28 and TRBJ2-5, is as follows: DVKVTQSSRYLVKRTGEKVFLECVQDMDHENMFWYRQDPGLGLRLIYFSYDVKMKEKGDIPEGYSVSREKKERFSLILESASTNQTSMYLCASSLSFRAEETQYFGPGTRLLVL.

This CDR3 reads CASSPLPGQGEYQETQYF. The CDR3 nucleotides are TGTGCCAGCAGCCCGTTGCCGGGACAGGGGGAATACCAAGAGACCCAGTACTTC. The chain recombines TRBV7-9 with TRBJ2-5; 11 nucleotides align to TRBD1. Germline CDR1 SEHNR, CDR2 FQNEAQ (reference sequence). Trimming at V came to 5 bases and at J to 0 bases, leaving 11 bases not matched to a gene. CDR3 length equals 18 residues.

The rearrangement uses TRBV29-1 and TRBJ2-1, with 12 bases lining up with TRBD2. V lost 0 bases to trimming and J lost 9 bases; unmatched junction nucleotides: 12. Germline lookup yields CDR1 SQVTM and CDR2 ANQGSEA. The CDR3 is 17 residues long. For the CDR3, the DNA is TGCAGCGTTGAAGAACGGGCTAGCGGGGGGGTGGTCGGTGAGCAGTTCTTC. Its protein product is CSVEERASGGVVGEQFF.

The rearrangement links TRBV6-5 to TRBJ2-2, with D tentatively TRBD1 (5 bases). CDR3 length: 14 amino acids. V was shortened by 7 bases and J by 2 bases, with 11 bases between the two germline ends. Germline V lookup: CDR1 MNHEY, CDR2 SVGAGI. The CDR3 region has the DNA TGTGCCAGCAAGGGGCAGATTAACACCGGGGAGCTGTTTTTT. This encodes CASKGQINTGELFF.

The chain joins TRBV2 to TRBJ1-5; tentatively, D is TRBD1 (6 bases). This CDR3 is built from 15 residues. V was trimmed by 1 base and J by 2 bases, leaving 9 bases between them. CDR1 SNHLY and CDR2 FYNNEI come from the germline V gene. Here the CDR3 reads CASSEGSGGNQPQHF. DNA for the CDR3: TGTGCCAGCAGTGAAGGGTCAGGGGGCAATCAGCCCCAGCATTTT.

The CDR3 DNA follows: TGCGCCAGCAGCCAAGATTGGGTTAGCAATCAGCCCCAGCATTTT. Amino acids: CASSQDWVSNQPQHF. V usage is TRBV4-1 and J usage is TRBJ1-5; the D is unclear. V dropped 0 bases and J dropped 0 bases, with 6 bases sitting between them. CDR3 length equals 15 residues. Germline V gene lookup returns CDR1 MGHRA and CDR2 YSYEKL.

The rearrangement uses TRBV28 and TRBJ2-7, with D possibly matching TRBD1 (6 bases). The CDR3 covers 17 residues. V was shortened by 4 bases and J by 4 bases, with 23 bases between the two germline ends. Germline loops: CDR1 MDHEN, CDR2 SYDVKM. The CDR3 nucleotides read TGTGCCAGCAGTTCCGATTGGCAGGACAGAGCACTTTACGAGCAGTACTTC. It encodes CASSSDWQDRALYEQYF.

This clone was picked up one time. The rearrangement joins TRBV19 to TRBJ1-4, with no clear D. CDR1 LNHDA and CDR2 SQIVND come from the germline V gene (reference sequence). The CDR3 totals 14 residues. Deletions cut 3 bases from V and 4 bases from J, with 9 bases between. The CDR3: CASSIGLSNEKLFF. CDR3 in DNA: TGTGCCAGTAGTATCGGACTGAGTAATGAAAAACTGTTTTTT.

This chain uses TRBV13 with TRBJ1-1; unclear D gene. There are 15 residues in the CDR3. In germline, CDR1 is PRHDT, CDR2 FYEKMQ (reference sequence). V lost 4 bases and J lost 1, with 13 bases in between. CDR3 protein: CASSSDPTPNTEAFF. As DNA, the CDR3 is TGTGCCAGCAGCTCCGACCCGACCCCGAACACTGAAGCTTTCTTT.

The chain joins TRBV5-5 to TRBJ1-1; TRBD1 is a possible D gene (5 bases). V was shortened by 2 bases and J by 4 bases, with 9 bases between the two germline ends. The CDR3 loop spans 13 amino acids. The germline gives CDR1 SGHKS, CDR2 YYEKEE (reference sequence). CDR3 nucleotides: TGTGCCAGCAGCTTCGGGGGAGGCACTGAAGCTTTCTTT. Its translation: CASSFGGGTEAFF.

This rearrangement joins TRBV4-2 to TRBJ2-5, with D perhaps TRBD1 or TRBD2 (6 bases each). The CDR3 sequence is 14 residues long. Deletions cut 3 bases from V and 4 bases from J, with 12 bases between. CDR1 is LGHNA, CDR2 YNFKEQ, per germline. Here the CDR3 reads CASSHLQGGETQYF. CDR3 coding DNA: TGTGCCAGCAGCCATTTACAGGGAGGAGAGACCCAGTACTTC.

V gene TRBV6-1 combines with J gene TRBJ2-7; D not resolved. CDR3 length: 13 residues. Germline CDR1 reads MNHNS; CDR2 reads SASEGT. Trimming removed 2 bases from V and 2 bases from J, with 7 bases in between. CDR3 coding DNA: TGTGCCAGCAGTGAAAGGCAGCCCTACGAGCAGTACTTC. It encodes CASSERQPYEQYF.

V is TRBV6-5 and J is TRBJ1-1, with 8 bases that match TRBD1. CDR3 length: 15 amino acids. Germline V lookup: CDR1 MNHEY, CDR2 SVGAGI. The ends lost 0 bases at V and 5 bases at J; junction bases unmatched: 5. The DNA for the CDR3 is TGTGCCAGCAGTTACTCAAGGACAGGGCGGACTGAAGCTTTCTTT. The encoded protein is CASSYSRTGRTEAFF.

CDR3 residues: CASSHGGQGAQETQYF. As DNA, the CDR3 is TGTGCCAGCAGCCACGGCGGACAGGGGGCCCAAGAGACCCAGTACTTC. V and J are TRBV7-9 and TRBJ2-5; 11 positions agree with TRBD1. The CDR3 runs to 16 residues. The germline V gene encodes CDR1 SEHNR and CDR2 FQNEAQ (reference sequence). The J segment lost 1 base and the V segment lost 5 bases, leaving 6 bases of the junction unmatched.

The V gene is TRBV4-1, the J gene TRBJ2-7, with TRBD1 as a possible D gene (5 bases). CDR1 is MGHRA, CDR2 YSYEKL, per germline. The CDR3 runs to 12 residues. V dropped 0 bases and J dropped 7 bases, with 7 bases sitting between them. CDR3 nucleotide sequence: TGCGCCAGCAGCCAAGAAGCAGGGGAGCAGTACTTC. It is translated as CASSQEAGEQYF.

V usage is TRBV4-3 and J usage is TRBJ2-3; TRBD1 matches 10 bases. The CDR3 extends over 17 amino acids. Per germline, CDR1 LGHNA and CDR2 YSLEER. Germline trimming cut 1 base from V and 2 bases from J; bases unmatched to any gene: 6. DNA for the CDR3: TGCGCCAGCAGCCAAGTGCCCGGGACAGGGGACACAGATACGCAGTATTTT. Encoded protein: CASSQVPGTGDTDTQYF.

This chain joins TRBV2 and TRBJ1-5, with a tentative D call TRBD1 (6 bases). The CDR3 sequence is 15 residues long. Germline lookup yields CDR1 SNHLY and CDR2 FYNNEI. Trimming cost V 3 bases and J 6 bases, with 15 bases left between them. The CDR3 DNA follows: TGTGCCAGCAGTGATGGGTGGGGGGCGAGTCAGCCCCAGCATTTT. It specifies CASSDGWGASQPQHF.

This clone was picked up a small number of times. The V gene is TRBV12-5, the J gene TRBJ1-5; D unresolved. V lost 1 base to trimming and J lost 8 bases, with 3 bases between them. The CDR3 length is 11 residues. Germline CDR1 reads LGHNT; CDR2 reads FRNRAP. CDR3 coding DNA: TGTGCTAGTGGTTTGGAGGAGCCCCAGCATTTT. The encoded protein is CASGLEEPQHF.

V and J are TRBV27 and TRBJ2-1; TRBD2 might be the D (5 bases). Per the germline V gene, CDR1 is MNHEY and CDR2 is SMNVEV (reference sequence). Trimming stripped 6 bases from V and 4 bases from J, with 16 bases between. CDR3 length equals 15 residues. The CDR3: CASRSWTGDYNEQFF. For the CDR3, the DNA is TGTGCCAGCAGAAGCTGGACTGGGGATTACAATGAGCAGTTCTTC.

CDR3 loop: CASSIGAGTGGTGELFF. CDR3 in DNA: TGTGCCAGTAGTATAGGGGCGGGGACAGGAGGGACCGGGGAGCTGTTTTTT. The chain carries TRBV19 and TRBJ2-2; 8 bases line up with TRBD1. CDR1 is LNHDA and CDR2 is SQIVND in the germline V gene (reference sequence). This CDR3 spans 17 amino acids. J was trimmed by 5 bases and V by 1 base; bases with no gene match: 9.